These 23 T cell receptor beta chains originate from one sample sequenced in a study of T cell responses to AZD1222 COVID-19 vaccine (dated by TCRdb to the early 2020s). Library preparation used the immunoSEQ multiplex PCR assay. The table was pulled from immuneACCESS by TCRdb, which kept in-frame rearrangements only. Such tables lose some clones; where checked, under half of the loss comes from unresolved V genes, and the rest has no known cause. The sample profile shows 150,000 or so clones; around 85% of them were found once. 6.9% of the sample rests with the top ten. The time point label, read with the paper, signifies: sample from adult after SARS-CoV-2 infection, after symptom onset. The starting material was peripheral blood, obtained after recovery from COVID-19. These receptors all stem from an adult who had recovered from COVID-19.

CDR3 residues: CSVESDRGHEQYF. Here the CDR3 DNA reads TGCAGCGTTGAATCGGACAGGGGTCACGAGCAGTACTTC. This chain links TRBV29-1 with TRBJ2-7; 9 bases agree with TRBD1. From germline, CDR1 is SQVTM and CDR2 ANQGSEA. The J segment lost 5 bases and the V segment lost 2 bases, leaving 4 bases of the junction unmatched. The CDR3 contains 13 residues.

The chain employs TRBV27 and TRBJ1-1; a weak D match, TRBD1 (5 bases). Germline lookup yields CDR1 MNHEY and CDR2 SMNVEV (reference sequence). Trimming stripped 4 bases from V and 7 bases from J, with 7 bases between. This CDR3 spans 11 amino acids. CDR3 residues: CASSWGNEAFF. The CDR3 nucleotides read TGTGCCAGCAGTTGGGGGAATGAAGCTTTCTTT.

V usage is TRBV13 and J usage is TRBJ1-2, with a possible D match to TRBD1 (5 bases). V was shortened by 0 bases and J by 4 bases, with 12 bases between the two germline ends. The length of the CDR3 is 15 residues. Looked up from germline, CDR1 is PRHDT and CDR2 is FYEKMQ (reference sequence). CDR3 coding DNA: TGTGCCAGCAGCTTAGGCGGGGACGCATCCTATGGCTACACCTTC. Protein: CASSLGGDASYGYTF.

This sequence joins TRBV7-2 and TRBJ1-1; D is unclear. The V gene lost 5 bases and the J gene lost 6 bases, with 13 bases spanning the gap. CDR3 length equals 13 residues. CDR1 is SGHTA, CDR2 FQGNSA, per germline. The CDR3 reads CASSQSLIAEAFF. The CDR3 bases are TGTGCCAGCAGCCAATCACTGATCGCTGAAGCTTTCTTT.

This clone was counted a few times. The CDR3 protein is CASSRDRSEAFF. The CDR3 nucleotides are TGCGCCAGCAGCCGCGACAGGTCTGAAGCTTTCTTT. The rearrangement uses TRBV5-1 and TRBJ1-1, with D tentatively TRBD1 (6 bases). The CDR3 is made up of 12 amino acids. Per the germline V gene, CDR1 is SGHRS and CDR2 is YFSETQ. V was trimmed by 4 bases and J by 6 bases, leaving 10 bases between them.

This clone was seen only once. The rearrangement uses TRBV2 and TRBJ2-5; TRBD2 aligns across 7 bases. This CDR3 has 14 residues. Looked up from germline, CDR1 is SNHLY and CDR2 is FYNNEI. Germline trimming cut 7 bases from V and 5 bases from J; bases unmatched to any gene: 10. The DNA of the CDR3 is TGTGCCAGCATTAGAGAGCGGGATGGGGAGACCCAGTACTTC. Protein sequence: CASIRERDGETQYF.

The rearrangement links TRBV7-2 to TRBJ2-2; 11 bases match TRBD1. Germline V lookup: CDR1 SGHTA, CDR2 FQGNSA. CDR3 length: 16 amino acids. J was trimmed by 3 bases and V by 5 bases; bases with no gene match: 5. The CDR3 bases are TGTGCCAGCAGCCCCCGGGACAGGGGGGACACCGGGGAGCTGTTTTTT. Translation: CASSPRDRGDTGELFF.

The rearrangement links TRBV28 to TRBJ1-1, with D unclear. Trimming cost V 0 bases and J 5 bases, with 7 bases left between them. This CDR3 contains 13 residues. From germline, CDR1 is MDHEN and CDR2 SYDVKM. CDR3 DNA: TGTGCCAGCAGTTTATGGACCACTACTGAAGCTTTCTTT. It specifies CASSLWTTTEAFF.

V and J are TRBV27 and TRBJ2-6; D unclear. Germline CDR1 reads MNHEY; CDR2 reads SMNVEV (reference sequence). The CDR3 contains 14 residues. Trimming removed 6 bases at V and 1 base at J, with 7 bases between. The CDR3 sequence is CASSPGSGANVLTF. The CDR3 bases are TGTGCCAGCAGCCCCGGATCTGGGGCCAACGTCCTGACTTTC.

The DNA for the CDR3 is TGTGCCAGTAGTAAGACTAGCGGGAGGGCCAGAGATACGCAGTATTTT. It encodes CASSKTSGRARDTQYF. The chain links TRBV19 to TRBJ2-3; 14 positions match TRBD2. CDR3 length: 16 residues. In germline, CDR1 is LNHDA, CDR2 SQIVND (reference sequence). The V and J ends lost 4 bases and 5 bases, in that order; junction bases with no gene match: 5.

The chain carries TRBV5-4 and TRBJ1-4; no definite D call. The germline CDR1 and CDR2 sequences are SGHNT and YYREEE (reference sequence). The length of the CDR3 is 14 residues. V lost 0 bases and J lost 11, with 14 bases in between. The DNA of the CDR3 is TGTGCCAGCAGCTTGGCCGGATCCCCGGAGAAACTGTTTTTT. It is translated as CASSLAGSPEKLFF.

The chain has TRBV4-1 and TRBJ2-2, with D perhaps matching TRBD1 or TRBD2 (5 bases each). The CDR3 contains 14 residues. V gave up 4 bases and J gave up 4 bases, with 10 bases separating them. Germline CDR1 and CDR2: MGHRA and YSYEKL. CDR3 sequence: CASSLFGTTGELFF. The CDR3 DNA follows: TGCGCCAGCAGCCTATTCGGGACCACCGGGGAGCTGTTTTTT.

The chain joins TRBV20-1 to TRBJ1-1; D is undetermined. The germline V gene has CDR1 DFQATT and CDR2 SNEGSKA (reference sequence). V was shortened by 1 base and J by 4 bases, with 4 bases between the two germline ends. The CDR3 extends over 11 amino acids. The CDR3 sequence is CSARVPTEAFF. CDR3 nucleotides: TGCAGTGCTAGAGTTCCCACTGAAGCTTTCTTT.

The CDR3: CASSLGGGRKGEGYTF. CDR3 nucleotide sequence: TGTGCCAGCAGCTTAGGGGGAGGGAGAAAGGGTGAGGGCTACACCTTC. The chain recombines TRBV7-2 with TRBJ1-2; D is uncertain. Germline V gene sequence: CDR1 SGHTA, CDR2 FQGNSA. Trimming shortened V by 1 base and J by 8 bases, and 20 bases separated the two germline ends. The CDR3 length is 16 residues.

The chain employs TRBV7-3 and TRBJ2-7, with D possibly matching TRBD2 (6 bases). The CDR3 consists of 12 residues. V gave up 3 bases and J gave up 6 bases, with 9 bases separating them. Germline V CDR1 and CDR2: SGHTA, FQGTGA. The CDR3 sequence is CASSLIGGEQYF. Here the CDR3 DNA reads TGTGCCAGCAGCTTGATCGGGGGCGAGCAGTACTTC.

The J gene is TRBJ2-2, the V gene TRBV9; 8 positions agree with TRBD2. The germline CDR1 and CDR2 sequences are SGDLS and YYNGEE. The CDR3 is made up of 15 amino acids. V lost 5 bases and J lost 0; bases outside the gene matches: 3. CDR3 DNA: TGTGCCAGCAGTTTTAGCGGGACGAACACCGGGGAGCTGTTTTTT. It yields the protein CASSFSGTNTGELFF.

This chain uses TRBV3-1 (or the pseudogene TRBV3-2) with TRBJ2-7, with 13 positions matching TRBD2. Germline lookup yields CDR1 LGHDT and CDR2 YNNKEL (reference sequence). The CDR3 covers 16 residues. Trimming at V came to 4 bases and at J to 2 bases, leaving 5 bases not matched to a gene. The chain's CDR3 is CASSLGLAGATYEQYF. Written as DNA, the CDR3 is TGTGCCAGCAGCCTCGGACTAGCGGGGGCCACCTACGAGCAGTACTTC.

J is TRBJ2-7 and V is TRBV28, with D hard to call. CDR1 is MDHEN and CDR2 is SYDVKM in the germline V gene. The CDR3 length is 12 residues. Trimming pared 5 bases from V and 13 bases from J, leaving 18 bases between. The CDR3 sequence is CASSRLSVDEYF. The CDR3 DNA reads TGTGCCAGCAGTCGACTGTCTGTCGACGAATACTTC.

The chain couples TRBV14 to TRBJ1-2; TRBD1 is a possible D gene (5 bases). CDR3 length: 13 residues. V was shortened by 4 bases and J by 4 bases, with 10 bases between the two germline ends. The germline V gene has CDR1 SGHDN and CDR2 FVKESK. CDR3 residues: CASSPGRGYGYTF. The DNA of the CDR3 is TGTGCCAGCAGCCCGGGACGGGGCTATGGCTACACCTTC.

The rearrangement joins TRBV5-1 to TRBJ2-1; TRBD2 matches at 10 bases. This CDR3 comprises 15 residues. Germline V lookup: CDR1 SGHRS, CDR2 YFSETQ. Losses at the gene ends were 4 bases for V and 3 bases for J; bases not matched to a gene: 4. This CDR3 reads CASSQGLADYNEQFF. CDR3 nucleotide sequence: TGCGCCAGCAGCCAAGGACTAGCGGACTACAATGAGCAGTTCTTC.

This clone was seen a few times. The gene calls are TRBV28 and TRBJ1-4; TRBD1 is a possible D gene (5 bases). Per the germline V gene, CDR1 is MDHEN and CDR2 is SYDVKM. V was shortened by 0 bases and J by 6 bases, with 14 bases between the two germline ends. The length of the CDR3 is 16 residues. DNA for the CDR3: TGTGCCAGCAGTTTATGGCAGGCAGGGCGTCATGAAAAACTGTTTTTT. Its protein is CASSLWQAGRHEKLFF.

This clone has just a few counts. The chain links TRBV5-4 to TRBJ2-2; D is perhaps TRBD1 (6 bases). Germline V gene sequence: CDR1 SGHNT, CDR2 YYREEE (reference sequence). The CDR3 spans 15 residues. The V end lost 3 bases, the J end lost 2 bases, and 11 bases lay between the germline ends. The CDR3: CASSSGQLNTGELFF. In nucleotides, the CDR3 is TGTGCCAGCAGCTCCGGACAGTTAAACACCGGGGAGCTGTTTTTT. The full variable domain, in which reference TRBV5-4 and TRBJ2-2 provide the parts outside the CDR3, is ETGVTQSPTHLIKTRGQQVTLRCSSQSGHNTVSWYQQALGQGPQFIFQYYREEENGRGNFPPRFSGLQFPNYSSELNVNALELDDSALYLCASSSGQLNTGELFFGEGSRLTVL.

The CDR3 sequence is CASSYKTTDGYTF. The CDR3 nucleotides are TGTGCCAGCAGTTACAAAACCACAGATGGCTACACCTTC. This chain uses TRBV6-6 with TRBJ1-2; D not certain. Trimming pared 2 bases from V and 6 bases from J, leaving 10 bases between. CDR1 is MNHNY and CDR2 is SVGAGI in the germline V gene (reference sequence). The CDR3 loop spans 13 amino acids.